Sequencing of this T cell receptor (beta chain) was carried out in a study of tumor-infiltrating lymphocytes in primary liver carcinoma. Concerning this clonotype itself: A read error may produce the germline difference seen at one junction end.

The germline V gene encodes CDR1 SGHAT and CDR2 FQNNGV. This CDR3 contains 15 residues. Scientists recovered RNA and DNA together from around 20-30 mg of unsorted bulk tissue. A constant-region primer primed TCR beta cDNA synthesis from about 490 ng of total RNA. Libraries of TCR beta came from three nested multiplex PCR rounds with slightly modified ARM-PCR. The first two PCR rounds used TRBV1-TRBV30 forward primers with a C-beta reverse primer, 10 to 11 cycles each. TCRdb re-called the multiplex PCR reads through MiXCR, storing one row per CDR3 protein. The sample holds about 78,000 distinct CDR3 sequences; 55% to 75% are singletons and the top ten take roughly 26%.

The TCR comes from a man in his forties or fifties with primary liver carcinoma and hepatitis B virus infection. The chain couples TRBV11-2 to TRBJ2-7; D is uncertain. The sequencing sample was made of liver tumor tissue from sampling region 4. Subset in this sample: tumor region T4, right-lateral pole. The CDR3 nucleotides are TGTATCAGCAGCCTATCTGTGGGAATATCCTACGAGCACTACTTC. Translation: CISSLSVGISYEHYF.